The sequence of this T cell receptor beta chain was determined in a study of pediatric ulcerative colitis. The repertoire was sequenced with immunoSEQ multiplex PCR; TCRdb's copy has only in-frame clones and lacks some. Of fewer than 7,000 clones listed, nearly 90% are singletons. General observations from the study: Compared with controls, ulcerative colitis showed greater blood-rectum clone sharing. Acute severe colitis showed lower rectal diversity from clonal expansions. No controls had the two rectal clonotypes shared by ulcerative colitis patients. This repertoire reflects total lymphocytes rather than subpopulations like regulatory T cells.

Of note for this clone: Its specificity is not known.

The receptor was isolated from a girl aged 10 to 17 who was a control in a study of pediatric ulcerative colitis. Sequences were obtained from blood.

The CDR3 sequence is CSVGQTYEQYF. The CDR3 DNA reads TGCAGCGTCGGACAGACCTACGAGCAGTACTTC. This chain links TRBV29-1 with TRBJ2-7; TRBD1 is a possible D gene (6 bases). The germline gives CDR1 SQVTM, CDR2 ANQGSEA. V shed 6 bases and J shed 2 bases, with 8 bases lying between them. The CDR3 is made up of 11 amino acids.